This T cell receptor beta chain was observed in a study of a mutant IDH1 vaccine in newly diagnosed glioma. Time point: week 23, last vaccination. Topical imiquimod was applied with each vaccine dose, which held 300 ug of mutant IDH1 20-mer peptide. This clone has a handful of counts. Its specificity is unknown. Clones were read by immunoSEQ multiplex PCR, and TCRdb kept only the in-frame ones, dropping some. The profile shows tens of thousands of clones, about 76% of them singletons. This CDR3 has 15 residues. Trimming left V 0 bases short and J 5 bases short, with 11 bases between. Germline loops: CDR1 SGHDT, CDR2 YYEEEE.

The chain joins TRBV5-6 to TRBJ1-4, with D possibly TRBD1 on 5 matching bases. This sequence was found in a man aged 45-60 years with glioma. Sequenced here: PBMCs, sampled from a glioma patient whose treatment included an IDH1 peptide vaccine. CDR3 sequence reads: CASSLALQGNEKLFF. Here the CDR3 DNA reads TGTGCCAGCAGCTTGGCCCTCCAGGGAAATGAAAAACTGTTTTTT.